Listed below are T cell receptor beta chains from one sample, sequenced in a study of regulatory T cells in long-lasting Graves disease. TCRdb used MiXCR to reprocess the multiplex PCR reads, holding one entry per CDR3 protein. Here the sample spans about 540,000 distinct CDR3 sequences, about 13% being singletons. These data were likewise used in another study, on T cells in Graves' hyperthyroidism and ophthalmopathy.

Sequencing used peripheral blood mononuclear cells (PBMCs), obtained at new diagnosis, from a patient treated with antithyroid drugs. The receptors shown here come from a man between 25 and 39 years old with Graves disease. CDR3s include the opening cysteine and the closing phenylalanine or tryptophan. D genes are given only for firm matches. Size values are once, few and many counts, or a class for expanded clones, and some rows have none.

TRBV24-1	few	16	.	TRBJ2-3	CATSDFYRLATDTQYF	TGTGCCACCAGTGATTTTTATCGCCTAGCCACAGATACGCAGTATTTT
TRBV6-5	many	15	TRBD2	TRBJ2-7	CASSYGGGGSYEQYF	TGTGCCAGCAGTTACGGGGGGGGAGGGTCTTACGAGCAGTACTTC
TRBV7-8	many	15	TRBD2	TRBJ2-2	CASSLVVAGFGELFF	TGTGCCAGCAGCTTAGTGGTAGCGGGATTCGGGGAGCTGTTTTTT
TRBV28	few	16	.	TRBJ1-5	CASRGLGVGGHQPQHF	TGTGCCAGCAGGGGGTTGGGTGTCGGGGGTCATCAGCCCCAGCATTTT
TRBV12-3/TRBV12-4	many	14	.	TRBJ2-5	CASSQGLPPETQYF	TGTGCCAGCAGCCAAGGACTCCCGCCGGAGACCCAGTACTTC
TRBV2	many	15	.	TRBJ2-7	CASSRSLVLNYEQYF	TGTGCCAGCAGTAGGTCACTAGTTTTAAACTACGAGCAGTACTTC
TRBV12-3/TRBV12-4	many	12	.	TRBJ2-3	CASSSVLVTQYF	TGTGCCAGCAGTTCTGTTCTAGTGACGCAGTATTTT
TRBV5-1	few	15	TRBD2	TRBJ2-1	CASSNLAGGGDEQFF	TGCGCCAGCAGCAATCTAGCGGGAGGGGGGGATGAGCAGTTCTTC
TRBV6-1	many	14	.	TRBJ2-5	CASCRYRDPETQYF	TGTGCCAGCTGCCGTTACAGGGACCCAGAGACCCAGTACTTC
TRBV27	many	17	TRBD2	TRBJ2-3	CASSLSISGKGADTQYF	TGTGCCAGCAGTTTATCCATTAGCGGGAAGGGTGCAGATACGCAGTATTTT
TRBV20-1	many	15	TRBD2	TRBJ2-1	CSARVSGRPPNEQFF	TGCAGTGCTAGAGTGAGCGGGAGACCGCCCAATGAGCAGTTCTTC
TRBV27	many	13	.	TRBJ2-3	CASSLGRGDTQYF	TGTGCCAGCAGTTTGGGTAGGGGGGATACGCAGTATTTT
TRBV27	few	12	TRBD1	TRBJ1-1	CASRRDRSEAFF	TGTGCCAGCAGGCGGGACAGAAGTGAAGCTTTCTTT
TRBV25-1	.	11	.	TRBJ2-1	CASSRGSGQFF	TGTGCCAGCAGTAGGGGGAGTGGGCAGTTCTTC
TRBV7-9	many	20	.	TRBJ2-7	CASSGLEPQGLGRPTYEQYF	TGTGCCAGCAGCGGATTGGAGCCACAGGGCCTAGGGAGACCTACCTACGAGCAGTACTTC
TRBV19	many	18	TRBD2	TRBJ2-1	CASSTYGLAGAPVNEQFF	TGTGCCAGTAGTACCTACGGGCTAGCGGGAGCTCCAGTCAATGAGCAGTTCTTC
TRBV3-1	many	17	TRBD2	TRBJ2-7	CASSQKTLAGGAYEQYF	TGTGCCAGCAGCCAAAAAACCCTAGCGGGAGGCGCCTACGAGCAGTACTTC
TRBV12-3/TRBV12-4	.	11	TRBD1	TRBJ1-1	CASNPGTGAFF	TGTGCCAGCAACCCCGGGACAGGGGCTTTCTTT
TRBV6-1	few	12	TRBD2	TRBJ2-7	CATLAGVDEQYF	TGTGCCACCCTAGCGGGAGTAGACGAGCAGTACTTC
TRBV19	.	15	.	TRBJ2-5	CASTQGGEIGETQYF	TGTGCCAGTACCCAGGGCGGAGAGATTGGGGAGACCCAGTACTTC
TRBV11-3	many	16	TRBD2	TRBJ2-1	CASSPGTSGSRGEQFF	TGTGCCAGCAGCCCCGGGACTAGCGGGTCGCGGGGTGAGCAGTTCTTC
TRBV20-1	few	11	.	TRBJ2-3	CSGAVGGTQYF	TGCAGTGGGGCCGTTGGGGGTACGCAGTATTTT
TRBV10-3	many	16	TRBD2	TRBJ2-1	CAISEPGTSAKNEQFF	TGTGCCATCAGTGAACCCGGGACTAGCGCCAAAAATGAGCAGTTCTTC
TRBV11-2	many	16	TRBD2	TRBJ2-2	CASSSFGTSGSGELFF	TGTGCCAGCAGCTCTTTCGGGACTAGCGGTAGCGGGGAGCTGTTTTTT
TRBV20-1	many	14	.	TRBJ2-3	CSARDQRNTDTQYF	TGCAGTGCTAGAGATCAAAGGAACACAGATACGCAGTATTTT